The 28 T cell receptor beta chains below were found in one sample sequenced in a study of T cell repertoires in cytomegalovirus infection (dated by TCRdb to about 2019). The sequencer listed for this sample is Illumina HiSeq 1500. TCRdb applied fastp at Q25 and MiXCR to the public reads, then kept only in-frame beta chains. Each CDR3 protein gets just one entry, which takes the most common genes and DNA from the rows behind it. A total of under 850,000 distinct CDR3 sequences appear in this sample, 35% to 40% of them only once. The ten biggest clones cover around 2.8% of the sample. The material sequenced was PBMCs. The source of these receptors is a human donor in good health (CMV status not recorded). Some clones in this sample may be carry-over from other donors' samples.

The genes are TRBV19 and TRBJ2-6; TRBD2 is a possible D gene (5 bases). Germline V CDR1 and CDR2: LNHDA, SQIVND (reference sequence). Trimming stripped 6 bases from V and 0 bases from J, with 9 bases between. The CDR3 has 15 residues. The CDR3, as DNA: TGTGCCAGTAGAAGGACTCACTCTGGGGCCAACGTCCTGACTTTC. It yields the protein CASRRTHSGANVLTF.

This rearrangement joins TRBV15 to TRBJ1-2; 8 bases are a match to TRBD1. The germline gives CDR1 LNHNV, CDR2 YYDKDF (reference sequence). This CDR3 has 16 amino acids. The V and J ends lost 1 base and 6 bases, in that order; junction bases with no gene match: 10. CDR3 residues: CATSRALGQVWDGYTF. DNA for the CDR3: TGTGCCACCAGCAGAGCCTTGGGACAGGTTTGGGATGGCTACACCTTC. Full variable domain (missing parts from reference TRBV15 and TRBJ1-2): DAMVIQNPRYQVTQFGKPVTLSCSQTLNHNVMYWYQQKSSQAPKLLFHYYDKDFNNEADTPDNFQSRRPNTSFCFLDIRSPGLGDTAMYLCATSRALGQVWDGYTFGSGTRLTVV.

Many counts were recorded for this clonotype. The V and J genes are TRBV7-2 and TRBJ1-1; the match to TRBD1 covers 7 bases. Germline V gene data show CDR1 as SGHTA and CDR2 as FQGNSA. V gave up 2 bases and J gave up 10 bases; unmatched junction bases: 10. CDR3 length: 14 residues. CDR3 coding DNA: TGTGCCAGCAGCTTAACCCGGGACAGCTTGACAGCTTTCTTT. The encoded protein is CASSLTRDSLTAFF.

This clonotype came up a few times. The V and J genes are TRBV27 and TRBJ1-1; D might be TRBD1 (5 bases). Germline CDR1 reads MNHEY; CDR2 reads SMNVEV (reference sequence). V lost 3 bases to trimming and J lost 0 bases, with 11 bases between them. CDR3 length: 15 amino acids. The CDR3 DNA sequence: TGTGCCAGCAGTTTTAGGGGCAGAATGAACACTGAAGCTTTCTTT. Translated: CASSFRGRMNTEAFF.

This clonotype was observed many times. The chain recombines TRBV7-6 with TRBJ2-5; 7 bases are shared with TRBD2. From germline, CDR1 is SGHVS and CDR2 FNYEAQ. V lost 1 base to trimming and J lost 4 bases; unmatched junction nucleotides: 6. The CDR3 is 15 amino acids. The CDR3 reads CASSLVSAGLETQYF. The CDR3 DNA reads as TGTGCCAGCAGCTTAGTGTCAGCGGGGTTAGAGACCCAGTACTTC.

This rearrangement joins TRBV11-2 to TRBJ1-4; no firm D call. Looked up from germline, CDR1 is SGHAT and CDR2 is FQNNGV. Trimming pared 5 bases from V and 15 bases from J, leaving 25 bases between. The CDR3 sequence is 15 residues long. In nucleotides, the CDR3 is TGTGCCAGCAGCCAACGGACCCCCCGTCGGTTACGGTTGTTTTTT. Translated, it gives CASSQRTPRRLRLFF.

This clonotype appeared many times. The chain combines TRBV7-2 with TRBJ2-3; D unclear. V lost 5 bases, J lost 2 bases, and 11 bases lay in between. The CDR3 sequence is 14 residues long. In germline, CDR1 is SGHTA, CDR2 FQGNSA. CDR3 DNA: TGTGCCAGCAGCCTAGATCGAAACACAGATACGCAGTATTTT. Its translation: CASSLDRNTDTQYF.

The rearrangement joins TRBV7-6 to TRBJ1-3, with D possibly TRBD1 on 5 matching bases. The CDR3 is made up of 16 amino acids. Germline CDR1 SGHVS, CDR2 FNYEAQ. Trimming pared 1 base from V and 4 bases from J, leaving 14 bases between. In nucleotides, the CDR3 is TGTGCCAGCAGCTTAGGATTCGGCAGGGTCGGAAACACCATATATTTT. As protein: CASSLGFGRVGNTIYF.

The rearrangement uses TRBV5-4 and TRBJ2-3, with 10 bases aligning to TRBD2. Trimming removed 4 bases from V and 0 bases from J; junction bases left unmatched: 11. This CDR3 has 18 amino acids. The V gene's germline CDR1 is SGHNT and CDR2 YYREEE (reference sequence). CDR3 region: CASSLGTSARASTDTQYF. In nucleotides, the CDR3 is TGTGCCAGCAGCCTCGGGACTAGCGCCCGTGCTAGCACAGATACGCAGTATTTT. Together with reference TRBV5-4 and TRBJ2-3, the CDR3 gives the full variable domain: ETGVTQSPTHLIKTRGQQVTLRCSSQSGHNTVSWYQQALGQGPQFIFQYYREEENGRGNFPPRFSGLQFPNYSSELNVNALELDDSALYLCASSLGTSARASTDTQYFGPGTRLTVL.

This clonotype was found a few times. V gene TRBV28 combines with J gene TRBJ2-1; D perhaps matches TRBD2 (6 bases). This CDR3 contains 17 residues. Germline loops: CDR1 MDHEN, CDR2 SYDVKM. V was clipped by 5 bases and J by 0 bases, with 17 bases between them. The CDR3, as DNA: TGTGCCAGCAGTGGGGGGAAATACAAGAGCTCCTACAATGAGCAGTTCTTC. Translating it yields CASSGGKYKSSYNEQFF. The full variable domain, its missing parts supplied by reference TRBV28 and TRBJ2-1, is DVKVTQSSRYLVKRTGEKVFLECVQDMDHENMFWYRQDPGLGLRLIYFSYDVKMKEKGDIPEGYSVSREKKERFSLILESASTNQTSMYLCASSGGKYKSSYNEQFFGPGTRLTVL.

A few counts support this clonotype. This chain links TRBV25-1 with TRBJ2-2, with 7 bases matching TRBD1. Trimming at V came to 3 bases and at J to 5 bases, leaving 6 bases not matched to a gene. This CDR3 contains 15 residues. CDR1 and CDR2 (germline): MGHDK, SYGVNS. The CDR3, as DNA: TGTGCCAGCAGTGAGACAGGGCTGAGGACCGGGGAGCTGTTTTTT. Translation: CASSETGLRTGELFF.

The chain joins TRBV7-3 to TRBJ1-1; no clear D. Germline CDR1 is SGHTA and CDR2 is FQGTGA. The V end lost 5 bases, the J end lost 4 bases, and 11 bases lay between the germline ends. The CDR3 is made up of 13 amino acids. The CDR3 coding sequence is TGTGCCAGCAGCCAAAGCCCTGGCACTGAAGCTTTCTTT. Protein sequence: CASSQSPGTEAFF. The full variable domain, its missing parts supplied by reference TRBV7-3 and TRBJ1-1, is GAGVSQTPSNKVTEKGKYVELRCDPISGHTALYWYRQSLGQGPEFLIYFQGTGAADDSGLPNDRFFAVRPEGSVSTLKIQRTERGDSAVYLCASSQSPGTEAFFGQGTRLTVV.

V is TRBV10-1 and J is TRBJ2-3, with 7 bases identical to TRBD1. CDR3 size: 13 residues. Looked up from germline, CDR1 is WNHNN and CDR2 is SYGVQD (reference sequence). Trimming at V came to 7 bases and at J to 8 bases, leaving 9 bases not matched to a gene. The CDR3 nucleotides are TGCGCCAGCACAGCGACAGGGATAAGTACGCAGTATTTT. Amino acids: CASTATGISTQYF.

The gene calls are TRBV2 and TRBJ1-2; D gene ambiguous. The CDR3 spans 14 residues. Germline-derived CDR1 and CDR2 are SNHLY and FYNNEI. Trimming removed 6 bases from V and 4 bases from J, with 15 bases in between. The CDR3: CASSFSGRLYGYTF. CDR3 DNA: TGTGCCAGCAGCTTTAGCGGACGGCTCTATGGCTACACCTTC. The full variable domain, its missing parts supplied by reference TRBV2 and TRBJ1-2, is EPEVTQTPSHQVTQMGQEVILRCVPISNHLYFYWYRQILGQKVEFLVSFYNNEISEKSEIFDDQFSVERPDGSNFTLKIRSTKLEDSAMYFCASSFSGRLYGYTFGSGTRLTVV.

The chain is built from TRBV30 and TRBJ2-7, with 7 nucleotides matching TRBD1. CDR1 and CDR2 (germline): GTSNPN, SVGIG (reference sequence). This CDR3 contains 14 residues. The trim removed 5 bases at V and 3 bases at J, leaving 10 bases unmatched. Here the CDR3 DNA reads TGTGCCTGGCCCCGTAGGGACAGTCACTACGAGCAGTACTTC. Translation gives CAWPRRDSHYEQYF.

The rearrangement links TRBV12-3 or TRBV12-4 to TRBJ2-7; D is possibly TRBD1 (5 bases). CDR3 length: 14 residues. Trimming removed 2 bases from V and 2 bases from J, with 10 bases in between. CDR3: CASSLTQDPYEQYF. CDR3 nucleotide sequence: TGTGCCAGCAGTTTAACACAGGACCCCTACGAGCAGTACTTC.

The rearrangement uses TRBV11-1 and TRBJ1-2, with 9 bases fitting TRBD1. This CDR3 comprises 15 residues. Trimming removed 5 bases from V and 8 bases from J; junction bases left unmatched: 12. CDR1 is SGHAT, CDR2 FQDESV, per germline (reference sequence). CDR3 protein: CASSRGTGRGYGYTF. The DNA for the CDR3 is TGTGCCAGCAGCCGAGGGACAGGGAGGGGATACGGCTACACCTTC.

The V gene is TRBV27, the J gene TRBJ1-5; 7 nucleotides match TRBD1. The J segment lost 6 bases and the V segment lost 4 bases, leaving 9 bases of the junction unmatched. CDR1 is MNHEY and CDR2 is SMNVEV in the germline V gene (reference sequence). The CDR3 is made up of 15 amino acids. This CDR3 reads CASSSGQDVTQPQHF. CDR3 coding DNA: TGTGCCAGCAGTTCCGGACAGGACGTCACTCAGCCCCAGCATTTT.

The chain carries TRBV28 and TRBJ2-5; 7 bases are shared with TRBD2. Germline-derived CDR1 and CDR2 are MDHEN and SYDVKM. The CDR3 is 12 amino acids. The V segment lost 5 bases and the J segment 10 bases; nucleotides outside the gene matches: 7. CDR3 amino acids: CASSTSPGGQYF. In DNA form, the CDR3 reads TGTGCCAGCAGTACCTCGCCGGGAGGCCAGTACTTC.

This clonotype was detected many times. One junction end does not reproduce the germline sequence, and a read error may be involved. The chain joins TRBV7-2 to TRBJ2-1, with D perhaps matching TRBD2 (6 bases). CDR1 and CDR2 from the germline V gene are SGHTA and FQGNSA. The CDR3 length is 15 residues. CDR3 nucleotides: TGTGCCAGCAGCCTAGCGCCGGGCTCCTACAATGAGCAGTTCTTC. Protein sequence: CASSLAPGSYNEQFF.

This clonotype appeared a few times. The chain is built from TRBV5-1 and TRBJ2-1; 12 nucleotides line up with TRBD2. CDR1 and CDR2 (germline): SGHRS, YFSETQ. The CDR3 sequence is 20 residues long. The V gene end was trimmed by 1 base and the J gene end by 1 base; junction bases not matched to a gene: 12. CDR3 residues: CASSLRGAGTSGRSYNEQFF. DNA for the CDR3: TGCGCCAGCAGCTTGAGAGGGGCAGGGACTAGCGGGCGTTCCTACAATGAGCAGTTCTTC. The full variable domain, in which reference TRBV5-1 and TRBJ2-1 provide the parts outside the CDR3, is KAGVTQTPRYLIKTRGQQVTLSCSPISGHRSVSWYQQTPGQGLQFLFEYFSETQRNKGNFPGRFSGRQFSNSRSEMNVSTLELGDSALYLCASSLRGAGTSGRSYNEQFFGPGTRLTVL.

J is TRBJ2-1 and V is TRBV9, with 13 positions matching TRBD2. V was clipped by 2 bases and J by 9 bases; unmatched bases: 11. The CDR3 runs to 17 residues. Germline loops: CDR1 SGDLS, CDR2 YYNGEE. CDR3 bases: TGTGCCAGCAGCGTTTACGGGACTAGCGGGAAGGCGGTTGAGCAGTTCTTC. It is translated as CASSVYGTSGKAVEQFF.

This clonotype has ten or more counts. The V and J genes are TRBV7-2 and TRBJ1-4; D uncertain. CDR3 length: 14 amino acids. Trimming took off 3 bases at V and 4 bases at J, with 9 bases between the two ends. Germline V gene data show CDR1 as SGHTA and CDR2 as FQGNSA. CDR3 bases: TGTGCCAGCAGCTTTGGCGGGATTAATGAAAAACTGTTTTTT. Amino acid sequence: CASSFGGINEKLFF.

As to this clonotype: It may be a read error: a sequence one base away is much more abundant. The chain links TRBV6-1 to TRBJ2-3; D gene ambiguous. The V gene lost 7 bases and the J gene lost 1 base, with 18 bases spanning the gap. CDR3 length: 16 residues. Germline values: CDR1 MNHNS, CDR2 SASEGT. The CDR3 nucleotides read TGTGCCAGCATTGGGTCGTCGGGTAGGGGCACAGATACGCAGTATTTT. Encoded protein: CASIGSSGRGTDTQYF.

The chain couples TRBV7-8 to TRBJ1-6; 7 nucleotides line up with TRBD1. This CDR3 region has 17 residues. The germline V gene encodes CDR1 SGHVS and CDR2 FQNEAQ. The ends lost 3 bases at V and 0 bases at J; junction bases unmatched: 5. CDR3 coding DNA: TGTGCCAGCAGCTTGGGACAGTCAAGCTCCTATAATTCACCCCTCCACTTT. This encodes CASSLGQSSSYNSPLHF.

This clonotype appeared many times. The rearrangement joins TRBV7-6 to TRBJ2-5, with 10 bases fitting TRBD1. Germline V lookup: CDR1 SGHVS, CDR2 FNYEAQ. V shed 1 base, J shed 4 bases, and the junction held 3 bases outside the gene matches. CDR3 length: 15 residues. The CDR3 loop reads CASSLGQGAGETQYF. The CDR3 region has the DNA TGTGCCAGCAGCTTAGGACAGGGGGCAGGAGAGACCCAGTACTTC.

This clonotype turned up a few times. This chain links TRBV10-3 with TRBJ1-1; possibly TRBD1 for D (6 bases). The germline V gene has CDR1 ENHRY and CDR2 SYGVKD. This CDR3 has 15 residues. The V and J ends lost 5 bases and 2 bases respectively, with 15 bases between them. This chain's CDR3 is CAISPGDGGNTEAFF. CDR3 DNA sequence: TGTGCCATCAGTCCAGGGGATGGGGGTAACACTGAAGCTTTCTTT.

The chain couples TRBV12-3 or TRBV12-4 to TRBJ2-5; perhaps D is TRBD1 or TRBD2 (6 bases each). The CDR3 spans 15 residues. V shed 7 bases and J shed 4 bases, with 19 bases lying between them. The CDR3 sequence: CASTQSTGRGETQYF. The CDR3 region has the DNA TGTGCCAGCACACAGTCCACAGGGCGGGGAGAGACCCAGTACTTC.